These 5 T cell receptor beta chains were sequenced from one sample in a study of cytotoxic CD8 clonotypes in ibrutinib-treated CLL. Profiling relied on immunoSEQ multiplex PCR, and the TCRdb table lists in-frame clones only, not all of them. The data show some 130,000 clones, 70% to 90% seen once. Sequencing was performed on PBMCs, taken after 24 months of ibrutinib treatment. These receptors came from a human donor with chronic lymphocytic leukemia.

The CDR3 region has the DNA TGTGCCAGCAATGACGGTTTCCTCAGCTCCTACGAGCAGTACTTC. Its protein product is CASNDGFLSSYEQYF. V and J are TRBV28 and TRBJ2-7; D ambiguous. The germline V and J ends were trimmed by 7 bases and 0 bases, with 16 bases remaining between them. CDR3 length equals 15 residues. Germline V gene lookup returns CDR1 MDHEN and CDR2 SYDVKM.

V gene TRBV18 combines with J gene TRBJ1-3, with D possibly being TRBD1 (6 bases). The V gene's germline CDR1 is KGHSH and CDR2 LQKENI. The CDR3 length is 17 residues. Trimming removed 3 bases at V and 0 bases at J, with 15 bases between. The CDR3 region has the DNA TGTGCCAGCTCACCGCAACAGGGCCGTCACTCTGGAAACACCATATATTTT. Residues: CASSPQQGRHSGNTIYF. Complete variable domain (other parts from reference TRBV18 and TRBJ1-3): NAGVMQNPRHLVRRRGQEARLRCSPMKGHSHVYWYRQLPEEGLKFMVYLQKENIIDESGMPKERFSAEFPKEGPSILRIQQVVRGDSAAYFCASSPQQGRHSGNTIYFGEGSWLTVV.

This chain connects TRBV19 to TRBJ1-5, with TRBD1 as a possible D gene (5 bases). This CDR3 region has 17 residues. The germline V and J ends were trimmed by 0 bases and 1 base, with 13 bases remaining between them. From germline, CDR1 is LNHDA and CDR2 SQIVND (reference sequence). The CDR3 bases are TGTGCCAGTAGTATAGATCGCGGGGCGTGGAGCAATCAGCCCCAGCATTTT. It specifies CASSIDRGAWSNQPQHF. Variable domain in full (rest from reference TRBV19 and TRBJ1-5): DGGITQSPKYLFRKEGQNVTLSCEQNLNHDAMYWYRQDPGQGLRLIYYSQIVNDFQKGDIAEGYSVSREKKESFPLTVTSAQKNPTAFYLCASSIDRGAWSNQPQHFGDGTRLSIL.

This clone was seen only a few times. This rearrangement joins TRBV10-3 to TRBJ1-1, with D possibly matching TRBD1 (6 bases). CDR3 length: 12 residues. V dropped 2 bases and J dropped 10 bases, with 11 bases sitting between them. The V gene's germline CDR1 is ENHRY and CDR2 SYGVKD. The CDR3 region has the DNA TGTGCCATCAGTGAGACAGGGAAGGGAGCTTTCTTT. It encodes CAISETGKGAFF.

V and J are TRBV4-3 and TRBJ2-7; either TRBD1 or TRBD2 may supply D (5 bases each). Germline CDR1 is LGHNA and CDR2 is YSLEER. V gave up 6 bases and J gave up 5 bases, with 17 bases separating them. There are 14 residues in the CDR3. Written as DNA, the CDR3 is TGCGCCAGCAGTGCATCGGGGCAGCTCCACGAGCAGTACTTC. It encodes CASSASGQLHEQYF.